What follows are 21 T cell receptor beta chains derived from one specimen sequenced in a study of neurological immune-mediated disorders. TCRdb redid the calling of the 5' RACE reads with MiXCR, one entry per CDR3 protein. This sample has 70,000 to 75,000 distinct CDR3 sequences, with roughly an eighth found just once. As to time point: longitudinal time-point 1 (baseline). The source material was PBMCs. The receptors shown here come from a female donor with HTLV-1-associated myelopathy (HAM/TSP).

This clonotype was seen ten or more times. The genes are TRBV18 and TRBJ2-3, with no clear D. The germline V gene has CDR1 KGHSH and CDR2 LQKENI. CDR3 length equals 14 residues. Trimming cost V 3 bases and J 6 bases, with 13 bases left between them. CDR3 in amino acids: CASSPWTSADTQYF. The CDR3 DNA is TGTGCCAGCTCACCTTGGACCAGCGCGGATACGCAGTATTTT.

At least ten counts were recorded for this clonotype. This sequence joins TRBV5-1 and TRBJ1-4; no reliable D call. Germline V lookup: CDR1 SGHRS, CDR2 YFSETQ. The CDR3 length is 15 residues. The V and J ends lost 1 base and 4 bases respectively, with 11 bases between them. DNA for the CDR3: TGCGCCAGCAGCTTGTCCGGCGGGATTAATGAAAAACTGTTTTTT. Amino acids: CASSLSGGINEKLFF.

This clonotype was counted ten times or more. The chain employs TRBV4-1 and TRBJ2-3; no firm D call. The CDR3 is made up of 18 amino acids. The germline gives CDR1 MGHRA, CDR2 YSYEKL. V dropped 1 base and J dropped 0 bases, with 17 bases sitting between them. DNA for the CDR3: TGCGCCAGCAGCCAAGGAGCCATCGGGCTAACTAGCACAGATACGCAGTATTTT. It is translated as CASSQGAIGLTSTDTQYF.

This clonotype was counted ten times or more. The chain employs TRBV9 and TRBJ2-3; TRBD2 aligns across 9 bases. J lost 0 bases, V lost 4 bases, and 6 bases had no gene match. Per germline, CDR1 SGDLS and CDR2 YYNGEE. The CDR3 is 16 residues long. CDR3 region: CASSPRLAASTDTQYF. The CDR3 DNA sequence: TGTGCCAGCAGCCCCAGACTAGCGGCTAGCACAGATACGCAGTATTTT. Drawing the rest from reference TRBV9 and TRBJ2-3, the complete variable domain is DSGVTQTPKHLITATGQRVTLRCSPRSGDLSVYWYQQSLDQGLQFLIQYYNGEERAKGNILERFSAQQFPDLHSELNLSSLELGDSALYFCASSPRLAASTDTQYFGPGTRLTVL.

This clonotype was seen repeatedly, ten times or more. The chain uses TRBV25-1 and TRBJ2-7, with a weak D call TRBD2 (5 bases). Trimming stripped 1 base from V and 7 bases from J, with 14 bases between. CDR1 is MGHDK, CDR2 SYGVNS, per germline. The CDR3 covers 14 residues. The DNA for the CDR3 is TGTGCCAGCAGTGAATCGAGGGTCCTAGGGGAGCAGTACTTC. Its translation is CASSESRVLGEQYF.

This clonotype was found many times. For the CDR3, the DNA is TGTGCCAGCAGCCTGGACAACTCCTACGAGCAGTACTTC. Translation gives CASSLDNSYEQYF. V is TRBV5-8 and J is TRBJ2-7; weak D call: TRBD1 (5 bases). CDR1 is SGHTS, CDR2 YDEGEE, per germline. CDR3 length equals 13 residues. V dropped 4 bases and J dropped 0 bases, with 8 bases sitting between them.

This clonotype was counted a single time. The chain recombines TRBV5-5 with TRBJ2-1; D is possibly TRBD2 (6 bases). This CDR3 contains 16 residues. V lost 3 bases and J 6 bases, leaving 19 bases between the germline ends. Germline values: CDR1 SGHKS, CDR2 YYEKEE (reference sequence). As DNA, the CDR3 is TGTGCCAGCAGCTCCCCCCGGGCGGGGAAAGGCAATGAGCAGTTCTTC. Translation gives CASSSPRAGKGNEQFF.

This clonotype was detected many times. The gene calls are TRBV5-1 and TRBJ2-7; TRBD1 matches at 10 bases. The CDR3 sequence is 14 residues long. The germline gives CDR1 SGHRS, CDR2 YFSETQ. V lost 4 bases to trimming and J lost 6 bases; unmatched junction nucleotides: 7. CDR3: CASSGTGTGAEQYF. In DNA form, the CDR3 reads TGCGCCAGCAGCGGTACCGGGACAGGGGCCGAGCAGTACTTC. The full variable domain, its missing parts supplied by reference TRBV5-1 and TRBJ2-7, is KAGVTQTPRYLIKTRGQQVTLSCSPISGHRSVSWYQQTPGQGLQFLFEYFSETQRNKGNFPGRFSGRQFSNSRSEMNVSTLELGDSALYLCASSGTGTGAEQYFGPGTRLTVT.

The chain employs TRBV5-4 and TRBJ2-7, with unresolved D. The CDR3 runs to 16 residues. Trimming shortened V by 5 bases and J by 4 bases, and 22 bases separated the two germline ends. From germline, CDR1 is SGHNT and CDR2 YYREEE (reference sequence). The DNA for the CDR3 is TGTGCCAGCAGTCAAGACGTGGTGGTCTCAATTTACGAGCAGTACTTC. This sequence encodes CASSQDVVVSIYEQYF. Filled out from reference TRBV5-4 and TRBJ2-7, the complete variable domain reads ETGVTQSPTHLIKTRGQQVTLRCSSQSGHNTVSWYQQALGQGPQFIFQYYREEENGRGNFPPRFSGLQFPNYSSELNVNALELDDSALYLCASSQDVVVSIYEQYFGPGTRLTVT.

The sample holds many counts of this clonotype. The CDR3 coding sequence is TGCGCCAGCTCCTCACCGGGGGTCCCCCTCCACTTT. Its protein is CASSSPGVPLHF. The rearrangement uses TRBV5-1 and TRBJ1-6; possibly TRBD1 for D (5 bases). The CDR3 is 12 residues long. Germline V gene lookup returns CDR1 SGHRS and CDR2 YFSETQ. V was cut by 7 bases and J by 13 bases, with 15 bases left in between.

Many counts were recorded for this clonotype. The CDR3 coding sequence is TGTGCCAGCATCCCGGGGGTGGATTACAATGAGCAGTTCTTC. Amino acid sequence: CASIPGVDYNEQFF. The V and J genes are TRBV5-5 and TRBJ2-1, with D perhaps matching TRBD2 (6 bases). This CDR3 contains 14 residues. Germline CDR1 is SGHKS and CDR2 is YYEKEE (reference sequence). Between the trimmed V and J ends, which lost 6 bases and 4 bases, there was a span of 14 bases.

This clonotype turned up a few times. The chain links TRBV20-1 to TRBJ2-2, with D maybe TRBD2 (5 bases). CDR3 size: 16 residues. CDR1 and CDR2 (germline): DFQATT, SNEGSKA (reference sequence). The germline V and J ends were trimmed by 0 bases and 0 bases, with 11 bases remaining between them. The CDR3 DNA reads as TGCAGTGCTAGAGATAGGGCCGGGGCGAACACCGGGGAGCTGTTTTTT. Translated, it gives CSARDRAGANTGELFF.

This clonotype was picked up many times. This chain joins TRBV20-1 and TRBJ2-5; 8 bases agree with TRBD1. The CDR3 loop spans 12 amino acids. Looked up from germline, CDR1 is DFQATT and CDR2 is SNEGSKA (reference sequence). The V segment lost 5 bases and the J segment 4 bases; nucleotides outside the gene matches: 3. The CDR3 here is CSAQGQGETQYF. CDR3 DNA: TGCAGTGCTCAAGGACAGGGAGAGACCCAGTACTTC.

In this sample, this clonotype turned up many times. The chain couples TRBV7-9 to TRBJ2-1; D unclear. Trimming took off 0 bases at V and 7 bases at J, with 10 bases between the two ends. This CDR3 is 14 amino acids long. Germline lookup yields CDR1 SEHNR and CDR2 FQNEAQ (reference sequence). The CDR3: CASSLAGIVNEQFF. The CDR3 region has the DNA TGTGCCAGCAGCTTAGCAGGGATCGTAAATGAGCAGTTCTTC.

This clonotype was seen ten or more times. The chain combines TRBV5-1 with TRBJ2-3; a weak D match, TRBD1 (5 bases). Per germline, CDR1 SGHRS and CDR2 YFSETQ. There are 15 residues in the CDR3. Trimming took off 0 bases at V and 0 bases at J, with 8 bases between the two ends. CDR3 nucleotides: TGCGCCAGCAGCTTGGTAGGGGATAGCACAGATACGCAGTATTTT. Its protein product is CASSLVGDSTDTQYF.

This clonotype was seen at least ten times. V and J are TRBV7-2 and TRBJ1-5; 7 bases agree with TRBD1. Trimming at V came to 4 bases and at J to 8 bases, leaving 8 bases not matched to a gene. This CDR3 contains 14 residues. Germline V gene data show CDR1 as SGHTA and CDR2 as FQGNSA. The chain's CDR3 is CASSSRTGSEPQHF. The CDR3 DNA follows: TGTGCCAGCAGCTCCCGGACAGGTAGCGAGCCCCAGCATTTT.

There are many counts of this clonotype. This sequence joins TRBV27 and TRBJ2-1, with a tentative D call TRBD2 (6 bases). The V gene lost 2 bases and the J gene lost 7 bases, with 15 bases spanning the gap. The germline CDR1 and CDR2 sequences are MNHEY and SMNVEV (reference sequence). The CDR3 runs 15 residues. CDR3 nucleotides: TGTGCCAGCAGTTTACTAGCGAGGCTTTCGAATGAGCAGTTCTTC. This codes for CASSLLARLSNEQFF.

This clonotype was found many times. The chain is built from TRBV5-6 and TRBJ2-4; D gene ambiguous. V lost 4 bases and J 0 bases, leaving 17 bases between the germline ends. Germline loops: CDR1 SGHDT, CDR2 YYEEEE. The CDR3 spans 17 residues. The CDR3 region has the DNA TGTGCCAGCAGCCCCCCGGTCAGCGTCGTAGCCAAAAACATTCAGTACTTC. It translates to CASSPPVSVVAKNIQYF.

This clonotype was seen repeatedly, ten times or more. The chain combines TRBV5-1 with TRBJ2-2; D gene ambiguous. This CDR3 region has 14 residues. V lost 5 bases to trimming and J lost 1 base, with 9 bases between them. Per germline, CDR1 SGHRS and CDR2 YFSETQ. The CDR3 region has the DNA TGCGCCAGCAGGAACCCGGGGAACACCGGGGAGCTGTTTTTT. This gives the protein CASRNPGNTGELFF.

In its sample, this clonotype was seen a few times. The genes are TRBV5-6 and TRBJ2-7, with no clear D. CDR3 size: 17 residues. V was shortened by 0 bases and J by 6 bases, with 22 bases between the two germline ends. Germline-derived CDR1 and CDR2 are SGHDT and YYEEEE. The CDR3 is CASSLEGGIGSWGEQYF. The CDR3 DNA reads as TGTGCCAGCAGCTTGGAAGGCGGCATAGGGTCATGGGGCGAGCAGTACTTC.

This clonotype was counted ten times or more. CDR3 sequence: CASGPLESSYEQYF. The CDR3 DNA sequence: TGCGCCAGCGGACCCCTAGAGAGCTCCTACGAGCAGTACTTC. The chain carries TRBV5-1 and TRBJ2-7; D not certain. The V gene lost 7 bases and the J gene lost 0 bases, with 14 bases spanning the gap. The CDR3 sequence is 14 residues long. Germline CDR1 SGHRS, CDR2 YFSETQ.